The 14 T cell receptor beta chains below come from one sample, sequenced in a study of blood T cell repertoires in COVID-19. Data came from immunoSEQ multiplex PCR; TCRdb stores just in-frame clones and leaves some out. The table lists 300,000 to 500,000 clones, roughly 88% of them singletons. Input material: PBMCs or T cells enriched from blood (not recorded which). The receptors originated from a woman under 40 with acute COVID-19.

The V and J genes are TRBV27 and TRBJ1-1; D is unresolved. V was trimmed by 1 base and J by 8 bases, leaving 11 bases between them. The CDR3 runs to 13 residues. Germline V gives CDR1 MNHEY, CDR2 SMNVEV (reference sequence). This CDR3 reads CASSLFHPGEAFF. CDR3 nucleotides: TGTGCCAGCAGTTTATTCCACCCGGGGGAAGCTTTCTTT.

The chain uses TRBV12-5 and TRBJ2-2; tentatively, D is TRBD1 (7 bases). Trimming pared 1 base from V and 1 base from J, leaving 10 bases between. Per germline, CDR1 LGHNT and CDR2 FRNRAP. The CDR3 is 16 residues long. Written as DNA, the CDR3 is TGTGCTAGTGGTTTGGGTCAGGGGGGGAACACCGGGGAGCTGTTTTTT. It translates to CASGLGQGGNTGELFF.

The V call is TRBV19, the J call TRBJ2-3, with D possibly matching TRBD2 (6 bases). The CDR3 spans 15 residues. Germline CDR1 is LNHDA and CDR2 is SQIVND (reference sequence). Deletions cut 11 bases from V and 0 bases from J, with 18 bases between. The chain's CDR3 is CASGTRSGSTDTQYF. As DNA, the CDR3 is TGTGCCTCCGGGACTCGCAGCGGAAGCACAGATACGCAGTATTTT.

This chain links TRBV6-5 with TRBJ1-1; D may be TRBD1 (6 bases). The CDR3 loop spans 14 amino acids. Per the germline V gene, CDR1 is MNHEY and CDR2 is SVGAGI. Trimming cost V 6 bases and J 4 bases, with 15 bases left between them. CDR3 DNA sequence: TGTGCCAGCAGCCACCGGGGGGGCGGCACTGAAGCTTTCTTT. It yields the protein CASSHRGGGTEAFF.

CDR3 region: CASSLEGQGHNEQFF. The CDR3 DNA sequence: TGCGCCAGCAGCTTGGAGGGACAGGGTCACAATGAGCAGTTCTTC. V and J are TRBV5-1 and TRBJ2-1; 9 bases match TRBD1. The CDR3 extends over 15 amino acids. J was trimmed by 5 bases and V by 0 bases; bases with no gene match: 3. Germline V lookup: CDR1 SGHRS, CDR2 YFSETQ.

The rearrangement joins TRBV24-1 to TRBJ1-5; 8 bases match TRBD1. Germline V gene data show CDR1 as KGHDR and CDR2 as SFDVKD. After removal of 2 bases from V and 5 bases from J, the junction contained 4 bases not matched to a gene. CDR3 size: 15 residues. CDR3 in DNA: TGTGCCACCAGTGATTCCGACAGGGGCCATCAGCCCCAGCATTTT. Translating gives CATSDSDRGHQPQHF.

The V and J genes are TRBV2 and TRBJ2-1; TRBD1 aligns across 9 bases. Germline CDR1 is SNHLY and CDR2 is FYNNEI. Losses at the gene ends were 9 bases for V and 7 bases for J; bases not matched to a gene: 13. The CDR3 extends over 15 amino acids. CDR3 region: CARRGTGMMVNEQFF. CDR3 DNA sequence: TGTGCCAGAAGAGGGACAGGGATGATGGTGAATGAGCAGTTCTTC.

The chain recombines TRBV7-2 with TRBJ2-5; weak D call: TRBD2 (5 bases). This CDR3 is built from 12 residues. V lost 5 bases, J lost 5 bases, and 9 bases lay in between. Per the germline V gene, CDR1 is SGHTA and CDR2 is FQGNSA. The CDR3 sequence is CASSEGLETQYF. The CDR3 bases are TGTGCCAGCAGCGAAGGACTGGAGACCCAGTACTTC.

The chain joins TRBV7-9 to TRBJ1-2; 7 nucleotides agree with TRBD1. After removal of 5 bases from V and 4 bases from J, the junction contained 10 bases not matched to a gene. The length of the CDR3 is 15 residues. CDR1 and CDR2 from the germline V gene are SEHNR and FQNEAQ (reference sequence). The CDR3 region is CASSGGTALGYGYTF. Here the CDR3 DNA reads TGTGCCAGCAGCGGAGGGACAGCTCTCGGCTATGGCTACACCTTC.

This clone was seen a handful of times. The CDR3 region is CSALAGSGYEQYF. The CDR3 DNA follows: TGCAGCGCGCTAGCGGGCTCTGGATACGAGCAGTACTTC. The chain employs TRBV29-1 and TRBJ2-7, with TRBD2 matching over 8 bases. Germline trimming cut 7 bases from V and 4 bases from J; bases unmatched to any gene: 9. CDR3 length: 13 residues. CDR1 is SQVTM, CDR2 ANQGSEA, per germline.

This clone occurred once. The V gene is TRBV5-1, the J gene TRBJ2-1; 11 bases agree with TRBD2. V lost 0 bases, J lost 0 bases, and 2 bases stayed unmatched. This CDR3 contains 17 residues. Germline assignment: CDR1 SGHRS and CDR2 YFSETQ. The CDR3 sequence: CASSLGLAGFSYNEQFF. As DNA, the CDR3 is TGCGCCAGCAGCTTGGGACTAGCGGGGTTCTCCTACAATGAGCAGTTCTTC.

The rearrangement links TRBV14 to TRBJ2-5, with TRBD2 as a possible D gene (6 bases). In germline, CDR1 is SGHDN, CDR2 FVKESK. V lost 4 bases and J lost 5, with 23 bases in between. CDR3 size: 17 residues. In DNA, the CDR3 is TGTGCCAGCAGCCCGTGGAGCTTACGGGGGAGATGGGAGACCCAGTACTTC. Its translation is CASSPWSLRGRWETQYF. The full variable domain, with the rest looked up from reference TRBV14 and TRBJ2-5, is EAGVTQFPSHSVIEKGQTVTLRCDPISGHDNLYWYRRVMGKEIKFLLHFVKESKQDESGMPNNRFLAERTGGTYSTLKVQPAELEDSGVYFCASSPWSLRGRWETQYFGPGTRLLVL.

CDR3 coding DNA: TGTGCCACCAGTGAACAGGGTAGGGCTGAGCAGTTCTTC. This codes for CATSEQGRAEQFF. The chain combines TRBV24-1 with TRBJ2-1, with D perhaps TRBD1 (6 bases). The CDR3 contains 13 residues. V was trimmed by 4 bases and J by 9 bases, leaving 12 bases between them. CDR1 and CDR2 from the germline V gene are KGHDR and SFDVKD.

The rearrangement joins TRBV27 to TRBJ2-2; 11 bases match TRBD1. Germline V CDR1 and CDR2: MNHEY, SMNVEV (reference sequence). Losses at the gene ends were 3 bases for V and 6 bases for J; bases not matched to a gene: 3. The CDR3 sequence is 15 residues long. The CDR3 DNA sequence: TGTGCCAGCAGTTTCGGACAGGGGGCTCCCGGGGAGCTGTTTTTT. It is translated as CASSFGQGAPGELFF.